These 10 T cell receptor beta chains came from one sample sequenced in a study of Ad26.COV2.S vaccination and SARS-CoV-2 variants. The assay was immunoSEQ multiplex PCR, and TCRdb's table has in-frame clones only and misses some. This sample has approximately 340,000 clones, with 92% found just once. This specimen was peripheral blood, taken after recovery from COVID-19. These receptors were taken from a human donor who had recovered from COVID-19.

The rearrangement joins TRBV27 to TRBJ2-5, with 9 bases aligning to TRBD1. V lost 3 bases, J lost 4 bases, and 3 bases stayed unmatched. The germline gives CDR1 MNHEY, CDR2 SMNVEV (reference sequence). This CDR3 is built from 14 residues. CDR3 region: CASSLGQGRETQYF. In DNA, the CDR3 is TGTGCCAGCAGTTTGGGACAGGGAAGAGAGACCCAGTACTTC.

This clone was detected a few times. The chain combines TRBV10-3 with TRBJ1-5, with D tentatively TRBD1 (5 bases). V was cut by 5 bases and J by 2 bases, with 13 bases left in between. From germline, CDR1 is ENHRY and CDR2 SYGVKD. This CDR3 has 15 residues. CDR3 amino acids: CAISTQGSRNQPQHF. The CDR3 nucleotides read TGTGCCATCAGTACCCAGGGTTCCCGCAATCAGCCCCAGCATTTT.

Regarding this clone: The junction shows a germline mismatch at one end, possibly a read error. This chain connects TRBV5-6 to TRBJ1-5; the D is unclear. Germline V CDR1 and CDR2: SGHDT, YYEEEE. CDR3 length equals 12 residues. The CDR3 is CASSKGKQPQHF. The CDR3 DNA is TGTGCCAGCAGTAAGGGCAAACAGCCCCAGCATTTT.

This rearrangement joins TRBV2 to TRBJ2-7; D not certain. This CDR3 region has 14 residues. Germline V CDR1 and CDR2: SNHLY, FYNNEI. V lost 7 bases to trimming and J lost 0 bases, with 13 bases between them. This CDR3 is CASNGMNPSYEQYF. The DNA for the CDR3 is TGTGCCAGCAACGGTATGAACCCCTCCTACGAGCAGTACTTC.

The V and J genes are TRBV5-1 and TRBJ2-5, with 8 nucleotides matching TRBD1. The J segment lost 9 bases and the V segment lost 0 bases, leaving 10 bases of the junction unmatched. The germline V gene encodes CDR1 SGHRS and CDR2 YFSETQ. This CDR3 contains 15 residues. The CDR3 sequence is CASSLGQGALAAQYF. The CDR3 nucleotides read TGCGCCAGCAGCTTGGGTCAGGGGGCCCTGGCGGCCCAGTACTTC.

This chain uses TRBV6-2 or TRBV6-3 with TRBJ2-1; D remains ambiguous. The CDR3 spans 12 residues. V lost 5 bases and J 8 bases, leaving 10 bases between the germline ends. The germline V gene has CDR1 MNHEY and CDR2 SVGEGT. The CDR3 sequence is CASSIRVDEQFF. CDR3 bases: TGTGCCAGCAGTATAAGGGTGGATGAGCAGTTCTTC.

V usage is TRBV6-5 and J usage is TRBJ2-7, with TRBD1 matching 10 bases. Trimming cost V 5 bases and J 3 bases; bases outside gene matches: 4. The CDR3 sequence is 14 residues long. From germline, CDR1 is MNHEY and CDR2 SVGAGI. Here the CDR3 DNA reads TGTGCCAGCAGTCGGACAGGGGGGGACTACGAGCAGTACTTC. Its protein product is CASSRTGGDYEQYF.

This chain uses TRBV7-6 with TRBJ1-3; D call uncertain. This CDR3 contains 15 residues. The germline gives CDR1 SGHVS, CDR2 FNYEAQ. The V end was cut by 5 bases, the J end by 0 bases, with 11 bases between. CDR3 DNA sequence: TGTGCCAGCAGCCCCGACTGGTTCTCTGGAAACACCATATATTTT. Translated, it gives CASSPDWFSGNTIYF.

Here the CDR3 DNA reads TGTGCCAGCAGAAGACAGGTCCGTCCGTACGAGCAGTACTTC. It yields the protein CASRRQVRPYEQYF. The chain joins TRBV6-5 to TRBJ2-7; D perhaps matches TRBD1 (6 bases). Trimming took 6 bases from V and 4 from J, leaving 16 bases between them. This CDR3 is built from 14 residues. Germline CDR1 reads MNHEY; CDR2 reads SVGAGI.

This chain connects TRBV5-1 to TRBJ2-3; TRBD2 agrees at 8 bases. J lost 0 bases, V lost 2 bases, and 2 bases had no gene match. The CDR3 runs 15 residues. In germline, CDR1 is SGHRS, CDR2 YFSETQ. CDR3 sequence reads: CASSFSGKSTDTQYF. CDR3 DNA sequence: TGCGCCAGCAGCTTTAGCGGGAAGAGCACAGATACGCAGTATTTT.